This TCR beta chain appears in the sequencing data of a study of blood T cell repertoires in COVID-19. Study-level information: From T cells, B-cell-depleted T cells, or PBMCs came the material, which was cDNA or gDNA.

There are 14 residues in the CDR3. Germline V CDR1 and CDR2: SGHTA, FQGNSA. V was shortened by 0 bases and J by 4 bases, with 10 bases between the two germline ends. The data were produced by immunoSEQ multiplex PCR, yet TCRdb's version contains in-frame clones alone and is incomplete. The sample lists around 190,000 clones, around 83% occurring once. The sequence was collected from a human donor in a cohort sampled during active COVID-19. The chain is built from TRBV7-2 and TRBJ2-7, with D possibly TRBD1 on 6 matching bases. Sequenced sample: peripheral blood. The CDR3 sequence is CASSLARTAYEQYF. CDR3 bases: TGTGCCAGCAGCTTAGCCCGGACAGCTTACGAGCAGTACTTC.